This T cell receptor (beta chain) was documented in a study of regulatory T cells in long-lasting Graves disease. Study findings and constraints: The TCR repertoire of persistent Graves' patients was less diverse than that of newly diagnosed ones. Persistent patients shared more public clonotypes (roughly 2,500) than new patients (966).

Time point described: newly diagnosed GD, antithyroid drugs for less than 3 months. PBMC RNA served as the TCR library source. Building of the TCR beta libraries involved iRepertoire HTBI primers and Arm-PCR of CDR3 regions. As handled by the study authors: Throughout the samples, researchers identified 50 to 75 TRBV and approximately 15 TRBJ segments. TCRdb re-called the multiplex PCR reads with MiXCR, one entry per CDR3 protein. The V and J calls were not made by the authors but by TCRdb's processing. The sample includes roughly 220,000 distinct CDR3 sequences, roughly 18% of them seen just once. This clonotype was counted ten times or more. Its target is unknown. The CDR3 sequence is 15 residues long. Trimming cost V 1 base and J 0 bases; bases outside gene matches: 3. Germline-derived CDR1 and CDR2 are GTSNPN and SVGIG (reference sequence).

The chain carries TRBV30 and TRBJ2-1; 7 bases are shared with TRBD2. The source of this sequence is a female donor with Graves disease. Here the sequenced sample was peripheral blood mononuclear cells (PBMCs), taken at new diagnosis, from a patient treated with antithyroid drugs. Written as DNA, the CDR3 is TGTGCCTGGAGTGGGGACTACAGCTCCTACAATGAGCAGTTCTTC. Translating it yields CAWSGDYSSYNEQFF.